This T cell receptor (beta chain) was identified during a study of blood T cell repertoires in COVID-19. The overall study: Nucleic acid was either cDNA or gDNA, and it came from T cells, B-cell-depleted T cells, or PBMCs.

This clone appeared once. Methods used by the authors: Quantification of nucleated cells was approximated via reference gene primer amplification. Only in-frame clones appear in the TCRdb table, and some are missing; sequencing was by immunoSEQ multiplex PCR. The V and J calls and clone size are taken from that table; D and trimming were inferred from the DNA. The data contain around 130,000 clones, 75% to 90% of them seen just once; the ten biggest clones take up approximately 2.3%. The CDR3 spans 15 residues. The V gene end was trimmed by 0 bases and the J gene end by 7 bases; junction bases not matched to a gene: 3. From germline, CDR1 is LNHNV and CDR2 YYDKDF (reference sequence). Donors were grouped by their self-reported clinical history.

The chain carries TRBV15 and TRBJ1-4; the match to TRBD1 covers 9 bases. Sequenced: PBMCs or T cells enriched from blood (not recorded which). This receptor was identified in a woman between 50 and 59 years old who had recovered from COVID-19. The CDR3 here is CATSRDRQGGEKLFF. DNA for the CDR3: TGTGCCACCAGCAGAGATCGACAGGGGGGTGAAAAACTGTTTTTT.